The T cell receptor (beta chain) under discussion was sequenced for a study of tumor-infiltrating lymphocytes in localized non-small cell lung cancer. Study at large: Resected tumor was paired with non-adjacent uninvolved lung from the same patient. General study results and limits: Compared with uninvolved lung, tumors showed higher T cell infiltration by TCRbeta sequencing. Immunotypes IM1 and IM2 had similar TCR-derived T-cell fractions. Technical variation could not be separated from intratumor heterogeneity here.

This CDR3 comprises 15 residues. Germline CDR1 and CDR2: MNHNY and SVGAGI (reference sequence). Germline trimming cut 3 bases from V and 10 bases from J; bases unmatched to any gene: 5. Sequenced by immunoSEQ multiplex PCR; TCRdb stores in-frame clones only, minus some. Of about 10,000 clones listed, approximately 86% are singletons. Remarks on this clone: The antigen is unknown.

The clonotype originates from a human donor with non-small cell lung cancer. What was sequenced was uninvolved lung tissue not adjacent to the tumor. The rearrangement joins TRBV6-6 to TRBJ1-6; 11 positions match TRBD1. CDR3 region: CASSYSGTGGSPLHF. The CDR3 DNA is TGTGCCAGCAGTTATTCCGGGACAGGGGGGTCACCCCTCCACTTT.